The 5 T cell receptor beta chains listed next were all sequenced from one sample in a study of shared clonotypes between healthy human individuals (dated by TCRdb to the early 2020s). The library came from the immunoSEQ multiplex PCR assay. TCRdb stores this immuneACCESS table with in-frame sequences only. Part of the clones is absent; in the studies checked, under half of the shortfall reflects unresolved V genes, and no reason is known for the rest. The sample table contains over a million clones; only one count was recorded for approximately 98.5% of them. The ten largest clones capture about 0.4% of the sample. Material for sequencing was naive CD4+ T cells sorted from blood. According to the study, the label for this sample's cell subset or site signals: CD45RA+ positively selected. Receptors were obtained from a man aged 25-40 years in good health.

In the case of this clone: Other DNA variants within this sample encode the same CDR3. This sequence joins TRBV11-3 and TRBJ2-5; 8 positions agree with TRBD2. The CDR3 runs to 14 residues. With 5 bases clipped from V and 4 bases from J, the junction kept 6 bases outside the gene matches. Germline CDR1 reads SGHNT; CDR2 reads YENEEA. In nucleotides, the CDR3 is TGTGCCAGCAGCCTCGGACTAGCAGGAGAGACCCAGTACTTC. Its protein is CASSLGLAGETQYF.

CDR3 nucleotides: TGCGCCAGCAGCCGGGCGGGAGGAGAAGCTTTCTTT. Translated, it gives CASSRAGGEAFF. J is TRBJ1-1 and V is TRBV4-3; D not certain. Germline loops: CDR1 LGHNA, CDR2 YSLEER. The V end lost 4 bases, the J end lost 8 bases, and 11 bases lay between the germline ends. The CDR3 spans 12 residues.

The chain recombines TRBV5-1 with TRBJ2-5, with D uncertain. Germline values: CDR1 SGHRS, CDR2 YFSETQ. V shed 3 bases and J shed 7 bases, with 22 bases lying between them. This CDR3 region has 16 residues. The chain's CDR3 is CASSSEAGPNGATQYF. CDR3 bases: TGCGCCAGCAGCTCCGAGGCCGGACCCAACGGCGCGACCCAGTACTTC.

This rearrangement joins TRBV5-6 to TRBJ1-5, with a weak D call TRBD1 (5 bases). Germline lookup yields CDR1 SGHDT and CDR2 YYEEEE. The V gene lost 0 bases and the J gene lost 9 bases, with 16 bases spanning the gap. The CDR3 runs to 15 residues. The CDR3 here is CASSLGRDSRVPQHF. In DNA, the CDR3 is TGTGCCAGCAGCTTGGGGCGGGACTCCAGGGTGCCCCAGCATTTT.

The CDR3 here is CASSSMWGGNYGYTF. The DNA for the CDR3 is TGTGCCAGCAGTTCGATGTGGGGGGGTAACTATGGCTACACCTTC. The rearrangement uses TRBV28 and TRBJ1-2; a possible D gene is TRBD1 (5 bases). There are 15 residues in the CDR3. Trimming stripped 4 bases from V and 1 base from J, with 13 bases between. Germline-derived CDR1 and CDR2 are MDHEN and SYDVKM.